The 14 T cell receptor beta chains below all came from one sample that was sequenced in a study of T cell repertoires in cytomegalovirus infection. These receptors lack a known antigen. TCRdb recomputed calls from the reads with MiXCR, one row per CDR3 protein. The table has some 920,000 distinct CDR3 sequences, approximately 31% seen once. Here the sequenced sample was cultured CD8+ T cells from PBMCs, taken from culture after CMV antigen stimulation. The origin of the receptors is a human donor in good health (CMV status not recorded). Some clones in this sample may be carry-over from other donors' samples.

The rearrangement joins TRBV6-6 to TRBJ1-1; the D is unclear. The V gene's germline CDR1 is MNHNY and CDR2 SVGAGI (reference sequence). With 1 base removed from V and 3 bases from J, the gap between germline ends came to 15 bases. This CDR3 has 16 amino acids. Here the CDR3 DNA reads TGTGCCAGCAGTTACTTTCCGCGGGAGAAGGACACTGAAGCTTTCTTT. Translated, it gives CASSYFPREKDTEAFF.

This clonotype has more than one count but fewer than ten. The rearrangement joins TRBV6-1 to TRBJ2-7; D is undetermined. The CDR3 runs to 15 residues. Trimming cost V 1 base and J 0 bases, with 10 bases left between them. Germline lookup yields CDR1 MNHNS and CDR2 SASEGT. CDR3 in DNA: TGTGCCAGCAGTGAAGGGCGCGGCAGCTCCTACGAGCAGTACTTC. As protein: CASSEGRGSSYEQYF.

V and J are TRBV12-3 or TRBV12-4 and TRBJ1-6; possibly TRBD1 for D (5 bases). The CDR3 covers 13 residues. Deletions cut 3 bases from V and 10 bases from J, with 10 bases between. CDR3 residues: CASSLGKGSPLHF. Written as DNA, the CDR3 is TGTGCCAGCAGTTTGGGGAAGGGGTCACCCCTCCACTTT.

This clonotype was seen more than once but under ten times. The V gene is TRBV6-2 or TRBV6-3, the J gene TRBJ1-1; D remains ambiguous. The CDR3 sequence is 14 residues long. With 6 bases removed from V and 7 bases from J, the gap between germline ends came to 18 bases. The V gene's germline CDR1 is MNHEY and CDR2 SVGEGT. The CDR3 DNA is TGTGCCAGCAGAAAAGACCTACCTCGGGGTGAAGCTTTCTTT. Its translation is CASRKDLPRGEAFF.

DNA for the CDR3: TGTGCCAGCAGTTCGACAGGGGAGGAACTGTTTTTT. As protein: CASSSTGEELFF. The V call is TRBV12-3 or TRBV12-4, the J call TRBJ1-4, with TRBD1 matching over 8 bases. The length of the CDR3 is 12 residues. The J segment lost 12 bases and the V segment lost 4 bases, leaving 4 bases of the junction unmatched.

This clonotype showed up just a few times. The chain joins TRBV4-1 to TRBJ2-7; 7 nucleotides match TRBD1. The CDR3 contains 15 residues. Looked up from germline, CDR1 is MGHRA and CDR2 is YSYEKL. V gave up 3 bases and J gave up 0 bases; unmatched junction bases: 5. The CDR3 DNA is TGCGCCAGCAGCCAGGACAGGACTGGCTCCTACGAGCAGTACTTC. It yields the protein CASSQDRTGSYEQYF.

This chain joins TRBV19 and TRBJ2-1; 7 nucleotides align to TRBD2. Trimming cost V 7 bases and J 1 base; bases outside gene matches: 4. This CDR3 is 14 amino acids long. The germline gives CDR1 LNHDA, CDR2 SQIVND (reference sequence). For the CDR3, the DNA is TGTGCCAGTAAAGGACTAGGGTCCTACAATGAGCAGTTCTTC. It translates to CASKGLGSYNEQFF.

In this sample, this clonotype turned up a few times. This rearrangement joins TRBV2 to TRBJ2-1; D tentatively reads TRBD1 or TRBD2 (5 bases each). CDR3 length: 16 residues. CDR1 is SNHLY, CDR2 FYNNEI, per germline. The V and J ends lost 5 bases and 0 bases respectively, with 14 bases between them. The CDR3 spells CASSMSGRISYNEQFF. Here the CDR3 DNA reads TGTGCCAGCAGTATGTCAGGGAGAATCTCCTACAATGAGCAGTTCTTC.

This clonotype was recorded many times. The chain employs TRBV7-6 and TRBJ2-1; weak D call: TRBD1 (6 bases). The CDR3 sequence is 17 residues long. Germline-derived CDR1 and CDR2 are SGHVS and FNYEAQ. The ends were cut back, 1 base at V and 0 bases at J, with 13 bases in the middle. In DNA form, the CDR3 reads TGTGCCAGCAGCTTAGGGGTCAGGGGAAGCTCCTACAATGAGCAGTTCTTC. Translating it yields CASSLGVRGSSYNEQFF.

This clonotype was detected many times. The V gene is TRBV7-6, the J gene TRBJ2-2; D is unresolved. There are 13 residues in the CDR3. Germline V gene lookup returns CDR1 SGHVS and CDR2 FNYEAQ. Deletions cut 7 bases from V and 1 base from J, with 7 bases between. This CDR3 reads CASTSGNTGELFF. The CDR3 nucleotides read TGTGCCAGCACCAGTGGGAACACCGGGGAGCTGTTTTTT.

This chain joins TRBV18 and TRBJ2-2; D not resolved. The germline CDR1 and CDR2 sequences are KGHSH and LQKENI. CDR3 length: 15 residues. Trimming left V 0 bases short and J 7 bases short, with 12 bases between. Written as DNA, the CDR3 is TGTGCCAGCTCACCACCGGGAAGGGTGATCGGGGAGCTGTTTTTT. Amino acids: CASSPPGRVIGELFF.

The chain combines TRBV10-3 with TRBJ2-7; D unclear. This CDR3 is built from 15 residues. The germline V gene encodes CDR1 ENHRY and CDR2 SYGVKD. The V end was cut by 6 bases, the J end by 2 bases, with 17 bases between. CDR3 coding DNA: TGTGCCATCAGCCTCAAGGACCCGGCGGCCTACGAGCAGTACTTC. Translated: CAISLKDPAAYEQYF.

This clonotype was seen just once. One end of the junction is discordant with germline, which a read error may explain. This chain uses TRBV19 with TRBJ2-2; the match to TRBD2 covers 12 bases. Germline assignment: CDR1 LNHDA and CDR2 SQIVND (reference sequence). This CDR3 has 17 residues. The CDR3 DNA reads as TGTGCCAGTAGAATAGAGACTAGCGGGGGGAACACCGGGGAGCTGTTTTTT. This encodes CASRIETSGGNTGELFF.

The chain recombines TRBV9 with TRBJ2-5; D is unclear. CDR1 SGDLS and CDR2 YYNGEE come from the germline V gene. Trimming pared 0 bases from V and 1 base from J, leaving 10 bases between. This CDR3 region has 15 residues. This chain's CDR3 is CASSVAAIPQETQYF. In DNA, the CDR3 is TGTGCCAGCAGCGTAGCAGCGATCCCCCAAGAGACCCAGTACTTC.